A selection of T cell receptor beta chains follows, all from one sample in a study of blood T cell repertoires in COVID-19. Clones were sequenced by immunoSEQ multiplex PCR, and TCRdb holds only the in-frame ones, with some missing. The sample yields under 150,000 clones, roughly 85% seen once. The material sequenced was peripheral blood. All receptors derive from a human donor in a cohort sampled during active COVID-19. Both conserved end residues are part of each CDR3. The D gene is left open where the match is weak. Clone size appears in some rows only: once, few, many, or a class for an expanded clone.

d_call,clone_size,j_call,v_call,cdr3_nt,cdr3_aa
TRBD1,-,TRBJ1-6,TRBV7-9,TGTGCCAGCAGCTCCGGACAGGGGGCTAATTCACCCCTCCACTTT,CASSSGQGANSPLHF
TRBD1,once,TRBJ1-5,TRBV7-2,TGTGCCAGCAGCGGACAGGGGAGCAATCAGCCCCAGCATTTT,CASSGQGSNQPQHF
TRBD1,few,TRBJ1-5,TRBV11-2,TGTGCCAGCAGTCGACAGGGGAAGGGGCAGCCCCAGCATTTT,CASSRQGKGQPQHF
TRBD1,-,TRBJ2-2,TRBV24-1,TGTGCCACCAGTGATTGGACAGGGGCCGGGGAGCTGTTTTTT,CATSDWTGAGELFF
-,once,TRBJ1-2,TRBV9,TGTGCCAGCAGCGAGGGGGGGATAGCCCTAAACGGCCTCACCTTC,CASSEGGIALNGLTF
-,-,TRBJ2-1,TRBV3-1/TRBV3-2,TGTGCCAGCAGCCAAGTCGGGGGAGGGGGCTCCTACAATGAGCAGTTCTTC,CASSQVGGGGSYNEQFF
TRBD1,-,TRBJ1-2,TRBV3-1/TRBV3-2,TGTGCCAGCAGCCAAACGGACAGGAACTATGGCTACACCTTC,CASSQTDRNYGYTF
TRBD1,-,TRBJ1-5,TRBV16,TGTGCCAGCAGCCAATCTGGGACAGGGAACAATCAGCCCCAGCATTTT,CASSQSGTGNNQPQHF
TRBD1,-,TRBJ2-1,TRBV6-5,TGTGCCAGCATATACAGGACAGGTACATCGGGTGAGCAGTTCTTC,CASIYRTGTSGEQFF
TRBD2,-,TRBJ2-7,TRBV4-3,TGCGCCAGCAGCCGAAGACTAGCTTACGAGCAGTACTTC,CASSRRLAYEQYF
-,-,TRBJ1-1,TRBV28,TGTGCCAGCAAACGGGGTCCAAACACTGAAGCTTTCTTT,CASKRGPNTEAFF
TRBD1,few,TRBJ1-1,TRBV11-2,TGTGCCAGCAGCCTAGGGGACAGAAGGAACACTGAAGCTTTCTTT,CASSLGDRRNTEAFF
-,-,TRBJ2-3,TRBV15,TGTGCCACCAGCAGCGAGAGGGGGGATACGCAGTATTTT,CATSSERGDTQYF
TRBD1,-,TRBJ1-2,TRBV29-1,TGCAGCGTTGACCCCGGACAGGGGAAGTATGGCTACACCTTC,CSVDPGQGKYGYTF
TRBD1,-,TRBJ1-1,TRBV30,TGTGCCTGGAGTAGGACAGGTTCTGAAGCTTTCTTT,CAWSRTGSEAFF